The TCR beta chain described here comes from a study of T cell changes during pregnancy in multiple sclerosis (dated by TCRdb to between 2017 and 2020). About the investigation overall: The study looked at changes in the T cell repertoire across pregnancy in women with multiple sclerosis.

A distance of 13 bases separates the germline ends of V and J, which lose 7 bases and 3 bases respectively. The CDR3 spans 12 residues, from the cysteine through the phenylalanine. Left in the record is the CDR3 DNA by itself, 36 bases read in frame from the first base. The germline V gene gives CDR1 as SQVTM and CDR2 as ANQGSEA. Libraries were prepared through the immunoSEQ multiplex PCR assay. What TCRdb holds here is the immuneACCESS table cut down to in-frame rearrangements. Part of the clones is not present; checked against another copy, under half of the missing clones reflect an unresolved V gene, and the others are unexplained. A total of about 51,000 clones appear in this sample, 94% of them only once. Less than 0.65% of the sample goes to the ten largest clones. About this clone: The clone's antigen remains unknown. Nothing much larger sits one base from this clone, and base qualities are not available.

Source: CD4+ T cells from peripheral blood mononuclear cells, taken in the second trimester of pregnancy. The TCR comes from a female donor with multiple sclerosis, enrolled in a pregnancy study. Recombination linked TRBV29-1 to TRBJ2-7; the D gene is perhaps TRBD1, on 6 matching bases. The DNA sequence is given as TGCAGCGGGAAAGGACAGAACTACGAGCAGTACTTC. It codes for CSGKGQNYEQYF.